Listed here are 9 T cell receptor beta chains from one sample, sequenced in a study of blood T cell repertoires in COVID-19. The repertoire was sequenced with immunoSEQ multiplex PCR; TCRdb's copy has only in-frame clones and lacks some. The sample carries 90,000 or so clones, about nine tenths recorded once. The sequencing sample was made of peripheral blood. All receptors come from a man aged 60 to 75 with COVID-19, enrolled during active disease.

The chain recombines TRBV30 with TRBJ1-2, with D possibly being TRBD1 (6 bases). The CDR3 totals 12 residues. Germline V gives CDR1 GTSNPN, CDR2 SVGIG (reference sequence). Trimming took 3 bases from V and 6 from J, leaving 11 bases between them. The CDR3, as DNA: TGTGCCTGGAGGAGGGGGGGAGATGGCTACACCTTC. Amino acids: CAWRRGGDGYTF.

The chain joins TRBV3-1 (or the pseudogene TRBV3-2) to TRBJ1-2; 11 positions agree with TRBD1. Germline V gene data show CDR1 as LGHDT and CDR2 as YNNKEL (reference sequence). CDR3 length: 14 amino acids. V lost 0 bases to trimming and J lost 7 bases; unmatched junction nucleotides: 1. Written as DNA, the CDR3 is TGTGCCAGCAGCCAAGAGGGACAGGGGGGTGGCTACACCTTC. Its protein is CASSQEGQGGGYTF.

The chain links TRBV7-2 to TRBJ2-7, with D tentatively TRBD1 (6 bases). Germline V gives CDR1 SGHTA, CDR2 FQGNSA. V lost 3 bases to trimming and J lost 4 bases, with 16 bases between them. This CDR3 has 15 residues. The CDR3 DNA is TGTGCCAGCAGCTTGCCAGGACAGCTTAGTTACGAGCAGTACTTC. It specifies CASSLPGQLSYEQYF.

The chain is built from TRBV14 and TRBJ2-3, with D perhaps matching TRBD2 (5 bases). The CDR3 runs 16 residues. The V end was cut by 1 base, the J end by 2 bases, with 13 bases between. Germline lookup yields CDR1 SGHDN and CDR2 FVKESK. CDR3 sequence: CASSQGKAEITDTQYF. The CDR3 nucleotides read TGTGCCAGCAGCCAAGGAAAAGCGGAGATCACAGATACGCAGTATTTT.

The V call is TRBV5-4, the J call TRBJ2-2; perhaps TRBD1 as D (6 bases). Germline V gives CDR1 SGHNT, CDR2 YYREEE (reference sequence). V was shortened by 4 bases and J by 4 bases, with 11 bases between the two germline ends. CDR3 length: 14 amino acids. CDR3 residues: CASSTARGTGELFF. CDR3 nucleotides: TGTGCCAGCAGCACGGCCAGGGGCACCGGGGAGCTGTTTTTT. The whole variable domain, remainder taken from reference TRBV5-4 and TRBJ2-2, is ETGVTQSPTHLIKTRGQQVTLRCSSQSGHNTVSWYQQALGQGPQFIFQYYREEENGRGNFPPRFSGLQFPNYSSELNVNALELDDSALYLCASSTARGTGELFFGEGSRLTVL.

The chain combines TRBV19 with TRBJ2-7; 10 bases are shared with TRBD2. CDR3 size: 14 residues. The V gene end was trimmed by 5 bases and the J gene end by 5 bases; junction bases not matched to a gene: 6. Per the germline V gene, CDR1 is LNHDA and CDR2 is SQIVND (reference sequence). The CDR3 region has the DNA TGTGCCAGTAGTCAGCGGGAGGGCCTGAACGAGCAGTACTTC. Translated, it gives CASSQREGLNEQYF.

This clone showed up just once. The chain links TRBV10-1 to TRBJ2-1, with 7 bases that match TRBD1. The CDR3 totals 14 residues. V was clipped by 2 bases and J by 6 bases; unmatched bases: 4. CDR1 is WNHNN, CDR2 SYGVQD, per germline (reference sequence). The CDR3 here is CASSEPDRVNEQFF. As DNA, the CDR3 is TGCGCCAGCAGTGAGCCTGACAGGGTCAATGAGCAGTTCTTC.

V usage is TRBV18 and J usage is TRBJ2-2; 7 bases agree with TRBD2. J lost 2 bases, V lost 5 bases, and 5 bases had no gene match. The CDR3 length is 15 residues. Looked up from germline, CDR1 is KGHSH and CDR2 is LQKENI. CDR3 residues: CASSAGLGNTGELFF. The CDR3 DNA is TGTGCCAGCTCAGCCGGACTAGGTAACACCGGGGAGCTGTTTTTT.

This chain links TRBV29-1 with TRBJ2-5; 10 bases line up with TRBD1. Germline V gene sequence: CDR1 SQVTM, CDR2 ANQGSEA. The CDR3 totals 12 residues. Trimming removed 5 bases from V and 7 bases from J; junction bases left unmatched: 4. The DNA for the CDR3 is TGCAGCGTTAAAGGACAGGGGGGGACCCAGTACTTC. It translates to CSVKGQGGTQYF.